The present entry profiles one TCR beta chain with its context. As yet, its antigen is unknown. Germline V gene sequence: CDR1 SGHDT, CDR2 YYEEEE. Trimming took 0 bases from V and 8 from J; bases not matched to a gene: 13. The CDR3 covers 17 residues. 13 Jbeta primers and 60 Vbeta primers were used for the PCR. Measured with immunoSEQ multiplex PCR; TCRdb has only the in-frame clones, and not every one. The sample holds roughly 100,000 clones, 60% to 85% seen once. The data originate from a study of cytomegalovirus exposure and HLA in healthy donors. Study-level results: A few chains tied to CMV proved CMV antigen-specific in vitro.

This TCR was recovered from a woman in her forties in good health and CMV-seropositive. The chain employs TRBV5-6 and TRBJ1-2; the match to TRBD1 covers 10 bases. Sequencing input: PBMCs. The CDR3 loop is CASSLEKLGTGADGYTF. In DNA, the CDR3 is TGTGCCAGCAGCTTGGAGAAGTTGGGGACAGGGGCGGACGGCTACACCTTC.